This T cell receptor beta chain was documented in a study of monozygotic twins with inflammatory bowel disease. CDR1 and CDR2 from the germline V gene are MNHEY and SVGAGI. This CDR3 has 14 amino acids. TCRdb reanalyzed the 5' RACE reads and collapses them to one entry per CDR3 protein, without DNA. The sample has roughly 300,000 distinct CDR3 sequences; the top ten hold approximately 5.4%. The source is a human donor with ulcerative colitis or Crohn's disease, or a healthy co-twin of an affected twin (not recorded which). The chain links TRBV6-5 to TRBJ1-4. Sequencing was performed on blood. This chain's CDR3 is CASSYSLIKEKLFF.